Each of the 5 T cell receptor beta chains below was sequenced from the same sample in a study of early T cells in non-severe SARS-CoV-2 infection. Each CDR3 protein is one row after TCRdb ran MiXCR on the 5' RACE reads. The table lists about 98,000 distinct CDR3 sequences, about 12% of them singletons, with 6% to 7.5% in the top ten. Input material: whole blood. The receptors here all came from an adult who was a healthcare worker with PCR-confirmed SARS-CoV-2 infection or an uninfected control (not recorded which).

The chain combines TRBV7-9 with TRBJ2-1; the match to TRBD2 covers 8 bases. The CDR3 runs 18 residues. J gave up 4 bases and V 2 bases, and 13 bases lay outside the gene matches. Germline CDR1 reads SEHNR; CDR2 reads FQNEAQ (reference sequence). For the CDR3, the DNA is TGTGCCAGCAGCTTACGTTACTTAGCGGGACTCCTATACAATGAGCAGTTCTTC. It yields the protein CASSLRYLAGLLYNEQFF.

As regards this clonotype: Being one base from a much bigger clone, this may be a read error. The V call is TRBV28, the J call TRBJ2-5; D possibly corresponds to TRBD2 (5 bases). The length of the CDR3 is 13 residues. V dropped 7 bases and J dropped 9 bases, with 18 bases sitting between them. Germline V lookup: CDR1 MDHEN, CDR2 SYDVKM. Here the CDR3 DNA reads TGTGCCAGCAACGGGGAGCTCTACGAGGCCCAGTACTTC. This sequence encodes CASNGELYEAQYF.

The chain has TRBV7-2 and TRBJ2-7; D not resolved. V lost 6 bases and J lost 4, with 10 bases in between. The CDR3 is 12 amino acids. Germline CDR1 and CDR2: SGHTA and FQGNSA. As DNA, the CDR3 is TGTGCCAGCAGATACGACACGTACGAGCAGTACTTC. This gives the protein CASRYDTYEQYF. Drawing the rest from reference TRBV7-2 and TRBJ2-7, the complete variable domain is GAGVSQSPSNKVTEKGKDVELRCDPISGHTALYWYRQSLGQGLEFLIYFQGNSAPDKSGLPSDRFSAERTGGSVSTLTIQRTQQEDSAVYLCASRYDTYEQYFGPGTRLTVT.

The chain recombines TRBV11-2 with TRBJ2-1; D is uncertain. Germline CDR1 reads SGHAT; CDR2 reads FQNNGV. Trimming took off 7 bases at V and 8 bases at J, with 9 bases between the two ends. The CDR3 consists of 11 residues. Written as DNA, the CDR3 is TGTGCCAGCATCCAGGCCCATGAGCAGTTCTTC. Translation gives CASIQAHEQFF.

The gene calls are TRBV20-1 and TRBJ2-5; 12 bases map to TRBD2. With V trimmed by 6 bases and J by 5 bases, 4 bases remained unmatched. Germline CDR1 reads DFQATT; CDR2 reads SNEGSKA (reference sequence). The CDR3 has 13 amino acids. The CDR3: CSAPTSGSETQYF. CDR3 in DNA: TGCAGTGCGCCGACTAGCGGGAGTGAGACCCAGTACTTC.